The 3 T cell receptor beta chains below come from one sample, sequenced in a study of tumor and adjacent non-tumor tissue in lung cancer. The library came from three nested PCR rounds adapted from ARM-PCR protocols. MiXCR was run by TCRdb on the multiplex PCR reads, yielding one entry per CDR3 protein. This table has 70,000 or so distinct CDR3 sequences, almost 60% appearing once. RNA was extracted from bulk tissue without any cell sorting. Input material: lung tumor tissue. Every receptor here comes from a man aged 50-59 years with non-small cell lung cancer.

Note on this clonotype: This may be a read error: a much more frequent sequence differs by one nucleotide. This sequence joins TRBV5-6 and TRBJ2-7, with D perhaps TRBD1 (5 bases). CDR3 length equals 12 residues. CDR1 is SGHDT and CDR2 is YYEEEE in the germline V gene. The CDR3 is CGSSSTAYEQYF. The CDR3, as DNA: TGTGGCAGCAGCTCGACAGCCTACGAGCAGTACTTC. The full variable domain, completed using reference TRBV5-6 and TRBJ2-7, is DAGVTQSPTHLIKTRGQQVTLRCSPKSGHDTVSWYQQALGQGPQFIFQYYEEEERQRGNFPDRFSGHQFPNYSSELNVNALLLGDSALYLCGSSSTAYEQYFGPGTRLTVT.

This chain links TRBV18 with TRBJ2-6; possibly TRBD1 for D (5 bases). The V end lost 4 bases, the J end lost 0 bases, and 10 bases lay between the germline ends. Per germline, CDR1 KGHSH and CDR2 LQKENI. The CDR3 consists of 16 residues. The CDR3 DNA is TGTGCCAGCTCACTCGACAGCCCCTCTGGGGCCAACGTCCTGACTTTC. This translates into CASSLDSPSGANVLTF. The full variable domain, its missing parts supplied by reference TRBV18 and TRBJ2-6, is NAGVMQNPRHLVRRRGQEARLRCSPMKGHSHVYWYRQLPEEGLKFMVYLQKENIIDESGMPKERFSAEFPKEGPSILRIQQVVRGDSAAYFCASSLDSPSGANVLTFGAGSRLTVL.

As concerns this clonotype: At one boundary the junction diverges from the germline segment, which might be a read error. The V gene is TRBV4-2, the J gene TRBJ2-5, with 7 positions matching TRBD1. The germline V gene has CDR1 LGHNA and CDR2 YNFKEQ. The CDR3 has 13 residues. The CDR3 region is CAARGQGQETRYF. CDR3 nucleotides: TGTGCCGCTAGGGGGCAGGGTCAAGAGACCCGGTACTTC.